The 2 T cell receptor beta chains below were found in one sample sequenced in a study of blood T cells in healthy people across ages. Through a sample-barcoded 5' primer and a J-beta primer mix, a second PCR was run for about 6 to 11 cycles. TCRdb called the 5' RACE reads again in MiXCR, with one record for every CDR3 protein. The table includes about 640,000 distinct CDR3 sequences, around 54% detected once. Sequenced material: blood. Receptor source: a man aged 60 to 69 in good health.

This clonotype was detected once. The chain links TRBV7-2 to TRBJ1-5; the D is unclear. Deletions cut 3 bases from V and 0 bases from J, with 6 bases between. This CDR3 has 14 residues. The germline V gene has CDR1 SGHTA and CDR2 FQGNSA. The CDR3: CASSLKGSNQPQHF. The CDR3 nucleotides read TGTGCCAGCAGCTTGAAGGGTAGCAATCAGCCCCAGCATTTT.

The chain recombines TRBV5-5 with TRBJ2-1, with 7 bases fitting TRBD2. The DNA end is more similar to TRBJ2-7, so the J call may be wrong. Germline-derived CDR1 and CDR2 are SGHKS and YYEKEE (reference sequence). CDR3 length equals 15 residues. The CDR3 DNA reads TGTGCCAGCAGCTTGGAGGCCTGGGACTACAATGAGCAGTACTTC. It translates to CASSLEAWDYNEQYF.